This T cell receptor beta chain was sequenced during a study of T cells after yellow fever vaccination. The CDR3 covers 13 residues. V was clipped by 8 bases and J by 4 bases; unmatched bases: 4. The germline V gene encodes CDR1 MGHDK and CDR2 SYGVNS. TCRdb re-called the 5' RACE reads through MiXCR, storing one row per CDR3 protein. The profile shows about 110,000 distinct CDR3 sequences, under 9% of them singletons. Ten or more counts support this clonotype. The V gene is TRBV25-1, the J gene TRBJ2-2, with 7 bases fitting TRBD1. This clonotype originated in a man aged 30 to 39 who received the YFV17D yellow fever vaccine. The sequencing here drew on CD8+ T cells sorted from PBMCs, taken 45 days after the yellow fever booster vaccination. CDR3 bases: TGTGCCAGCGTGTCAGGGGGCACCGGGGAGCTGTTTTTT. This codes for CASVSGGTGELFF.